Listed below are T cell receptor beta chains from one sample, sequenced in a study of T cells in Graves' hyperthyroidism and ophthalmopathy. Using its own MiXCR run on the multiplex PCR reads, TCRdb lists one record per CDR3 protein. The sample yields about 400,000 distinct CDR3 sequences, about 15% seen once. Material: blood. These receptors all come from a woman between 25 and 40 years old with Graves' hyperthyroidism. Each CDR3 is given with its conserved first and last residue. Each record gives: V gene, CDR3 protein.

TRBV6-6	CASSYSNGPPDTQYF
TRBV24-1	CATGGNLGRRQQSSYNEQFF
TRBV6-1	CASSVRLLWETQYF
TRBV27	CASSFMYNSPLHF
TRBV7-2	CASSLSSGTTDTQYF
TRBV20-1	CSASRSGRADEQFF
TRBV11-2	CASSPFGSSGARRTDTQYF
TRBV2	CASNIGVGSLRQFF
TRBV28	CASSKKDRRNSPLHF
TRBV9	CASSPRLAGKSGDTQYF
TRBV2	CASSAQGFSGANVLTF
TRBV27	CASSSGTTSTDTQYF
TRBV6-2/TRBV6-3	CASSYYVAYNEQSF
TRBV12-3/TRBV12-4	CASSLRSGGINTEAFF
TRBV12-3/TRBV12-4	CASSSSGRAQPDTQYF
TRBV28	CATKIQGGSYEQYF
TRBV3-1	CASSHGASSYNEQFF
TRBV7-2	CASGTADTQYF
TRBV29-1	CSVGTGPTYEQYF
TRBV12-3/TRBV12-4	CASTPLTAPTGELFF
TRBV12-3/TRBV12-4	CASSSGQTQHF
TRBV2	CASRWTVNRDEQFF
TRBV19	CASSSFDIQYF
TRBV2	CASSEVQGSGYTF
TRBV28	CASSENTGELFF
TRBV28	CASSGYGNTIYF
TRBV20-1	CSAPIDLLTSGRYGEQFF
TRBV29-1	CSVAPQGIYYEQYF
TRBV28	CASSLIEHGYTF
TRBV24-1	CATSETGAYNEQFF
TRBV6-6	CASSYSVPGANEQFF
TRBV28	CASTQVTSGSWYNEQFF
TRBV20-1	CSATRENTEAFF
TRBV27	CASSWRGQANEQFF
TRBV20-1	CSARVTSGTYEQYF
TRBV7-6	CASSLGTGANTEAFF
TRBV30	CAWSVQNGIGYTF
TRBV12-3/TRBV12-4	CASRVDRGNTEAFF
TRBV20-1	CSARDSGRGHNQPQHF
TRBV19	CASSKGRQPQHF
TRBV30	CAWDGLAGVRDGELFF
TRBV5-1	CASSLDGGRSVSTDTQYF